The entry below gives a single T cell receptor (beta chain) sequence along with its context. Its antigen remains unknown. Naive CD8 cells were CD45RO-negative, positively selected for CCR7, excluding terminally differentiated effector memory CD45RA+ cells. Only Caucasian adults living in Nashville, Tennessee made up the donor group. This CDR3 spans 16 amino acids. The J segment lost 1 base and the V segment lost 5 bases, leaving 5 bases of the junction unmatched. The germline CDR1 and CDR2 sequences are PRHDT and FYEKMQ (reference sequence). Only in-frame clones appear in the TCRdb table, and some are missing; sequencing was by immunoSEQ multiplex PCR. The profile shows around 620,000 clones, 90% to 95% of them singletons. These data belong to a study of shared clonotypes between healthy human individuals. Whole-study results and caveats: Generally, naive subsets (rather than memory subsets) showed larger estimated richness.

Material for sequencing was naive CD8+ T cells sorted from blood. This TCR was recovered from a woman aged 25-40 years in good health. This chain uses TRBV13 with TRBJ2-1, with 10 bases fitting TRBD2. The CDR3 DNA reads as TGTGCCAGCAGCATCCGGACTAGCGGATCCTACAATGAGCAGTTCTTC. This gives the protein CASSIRTSGSYNEQFF.